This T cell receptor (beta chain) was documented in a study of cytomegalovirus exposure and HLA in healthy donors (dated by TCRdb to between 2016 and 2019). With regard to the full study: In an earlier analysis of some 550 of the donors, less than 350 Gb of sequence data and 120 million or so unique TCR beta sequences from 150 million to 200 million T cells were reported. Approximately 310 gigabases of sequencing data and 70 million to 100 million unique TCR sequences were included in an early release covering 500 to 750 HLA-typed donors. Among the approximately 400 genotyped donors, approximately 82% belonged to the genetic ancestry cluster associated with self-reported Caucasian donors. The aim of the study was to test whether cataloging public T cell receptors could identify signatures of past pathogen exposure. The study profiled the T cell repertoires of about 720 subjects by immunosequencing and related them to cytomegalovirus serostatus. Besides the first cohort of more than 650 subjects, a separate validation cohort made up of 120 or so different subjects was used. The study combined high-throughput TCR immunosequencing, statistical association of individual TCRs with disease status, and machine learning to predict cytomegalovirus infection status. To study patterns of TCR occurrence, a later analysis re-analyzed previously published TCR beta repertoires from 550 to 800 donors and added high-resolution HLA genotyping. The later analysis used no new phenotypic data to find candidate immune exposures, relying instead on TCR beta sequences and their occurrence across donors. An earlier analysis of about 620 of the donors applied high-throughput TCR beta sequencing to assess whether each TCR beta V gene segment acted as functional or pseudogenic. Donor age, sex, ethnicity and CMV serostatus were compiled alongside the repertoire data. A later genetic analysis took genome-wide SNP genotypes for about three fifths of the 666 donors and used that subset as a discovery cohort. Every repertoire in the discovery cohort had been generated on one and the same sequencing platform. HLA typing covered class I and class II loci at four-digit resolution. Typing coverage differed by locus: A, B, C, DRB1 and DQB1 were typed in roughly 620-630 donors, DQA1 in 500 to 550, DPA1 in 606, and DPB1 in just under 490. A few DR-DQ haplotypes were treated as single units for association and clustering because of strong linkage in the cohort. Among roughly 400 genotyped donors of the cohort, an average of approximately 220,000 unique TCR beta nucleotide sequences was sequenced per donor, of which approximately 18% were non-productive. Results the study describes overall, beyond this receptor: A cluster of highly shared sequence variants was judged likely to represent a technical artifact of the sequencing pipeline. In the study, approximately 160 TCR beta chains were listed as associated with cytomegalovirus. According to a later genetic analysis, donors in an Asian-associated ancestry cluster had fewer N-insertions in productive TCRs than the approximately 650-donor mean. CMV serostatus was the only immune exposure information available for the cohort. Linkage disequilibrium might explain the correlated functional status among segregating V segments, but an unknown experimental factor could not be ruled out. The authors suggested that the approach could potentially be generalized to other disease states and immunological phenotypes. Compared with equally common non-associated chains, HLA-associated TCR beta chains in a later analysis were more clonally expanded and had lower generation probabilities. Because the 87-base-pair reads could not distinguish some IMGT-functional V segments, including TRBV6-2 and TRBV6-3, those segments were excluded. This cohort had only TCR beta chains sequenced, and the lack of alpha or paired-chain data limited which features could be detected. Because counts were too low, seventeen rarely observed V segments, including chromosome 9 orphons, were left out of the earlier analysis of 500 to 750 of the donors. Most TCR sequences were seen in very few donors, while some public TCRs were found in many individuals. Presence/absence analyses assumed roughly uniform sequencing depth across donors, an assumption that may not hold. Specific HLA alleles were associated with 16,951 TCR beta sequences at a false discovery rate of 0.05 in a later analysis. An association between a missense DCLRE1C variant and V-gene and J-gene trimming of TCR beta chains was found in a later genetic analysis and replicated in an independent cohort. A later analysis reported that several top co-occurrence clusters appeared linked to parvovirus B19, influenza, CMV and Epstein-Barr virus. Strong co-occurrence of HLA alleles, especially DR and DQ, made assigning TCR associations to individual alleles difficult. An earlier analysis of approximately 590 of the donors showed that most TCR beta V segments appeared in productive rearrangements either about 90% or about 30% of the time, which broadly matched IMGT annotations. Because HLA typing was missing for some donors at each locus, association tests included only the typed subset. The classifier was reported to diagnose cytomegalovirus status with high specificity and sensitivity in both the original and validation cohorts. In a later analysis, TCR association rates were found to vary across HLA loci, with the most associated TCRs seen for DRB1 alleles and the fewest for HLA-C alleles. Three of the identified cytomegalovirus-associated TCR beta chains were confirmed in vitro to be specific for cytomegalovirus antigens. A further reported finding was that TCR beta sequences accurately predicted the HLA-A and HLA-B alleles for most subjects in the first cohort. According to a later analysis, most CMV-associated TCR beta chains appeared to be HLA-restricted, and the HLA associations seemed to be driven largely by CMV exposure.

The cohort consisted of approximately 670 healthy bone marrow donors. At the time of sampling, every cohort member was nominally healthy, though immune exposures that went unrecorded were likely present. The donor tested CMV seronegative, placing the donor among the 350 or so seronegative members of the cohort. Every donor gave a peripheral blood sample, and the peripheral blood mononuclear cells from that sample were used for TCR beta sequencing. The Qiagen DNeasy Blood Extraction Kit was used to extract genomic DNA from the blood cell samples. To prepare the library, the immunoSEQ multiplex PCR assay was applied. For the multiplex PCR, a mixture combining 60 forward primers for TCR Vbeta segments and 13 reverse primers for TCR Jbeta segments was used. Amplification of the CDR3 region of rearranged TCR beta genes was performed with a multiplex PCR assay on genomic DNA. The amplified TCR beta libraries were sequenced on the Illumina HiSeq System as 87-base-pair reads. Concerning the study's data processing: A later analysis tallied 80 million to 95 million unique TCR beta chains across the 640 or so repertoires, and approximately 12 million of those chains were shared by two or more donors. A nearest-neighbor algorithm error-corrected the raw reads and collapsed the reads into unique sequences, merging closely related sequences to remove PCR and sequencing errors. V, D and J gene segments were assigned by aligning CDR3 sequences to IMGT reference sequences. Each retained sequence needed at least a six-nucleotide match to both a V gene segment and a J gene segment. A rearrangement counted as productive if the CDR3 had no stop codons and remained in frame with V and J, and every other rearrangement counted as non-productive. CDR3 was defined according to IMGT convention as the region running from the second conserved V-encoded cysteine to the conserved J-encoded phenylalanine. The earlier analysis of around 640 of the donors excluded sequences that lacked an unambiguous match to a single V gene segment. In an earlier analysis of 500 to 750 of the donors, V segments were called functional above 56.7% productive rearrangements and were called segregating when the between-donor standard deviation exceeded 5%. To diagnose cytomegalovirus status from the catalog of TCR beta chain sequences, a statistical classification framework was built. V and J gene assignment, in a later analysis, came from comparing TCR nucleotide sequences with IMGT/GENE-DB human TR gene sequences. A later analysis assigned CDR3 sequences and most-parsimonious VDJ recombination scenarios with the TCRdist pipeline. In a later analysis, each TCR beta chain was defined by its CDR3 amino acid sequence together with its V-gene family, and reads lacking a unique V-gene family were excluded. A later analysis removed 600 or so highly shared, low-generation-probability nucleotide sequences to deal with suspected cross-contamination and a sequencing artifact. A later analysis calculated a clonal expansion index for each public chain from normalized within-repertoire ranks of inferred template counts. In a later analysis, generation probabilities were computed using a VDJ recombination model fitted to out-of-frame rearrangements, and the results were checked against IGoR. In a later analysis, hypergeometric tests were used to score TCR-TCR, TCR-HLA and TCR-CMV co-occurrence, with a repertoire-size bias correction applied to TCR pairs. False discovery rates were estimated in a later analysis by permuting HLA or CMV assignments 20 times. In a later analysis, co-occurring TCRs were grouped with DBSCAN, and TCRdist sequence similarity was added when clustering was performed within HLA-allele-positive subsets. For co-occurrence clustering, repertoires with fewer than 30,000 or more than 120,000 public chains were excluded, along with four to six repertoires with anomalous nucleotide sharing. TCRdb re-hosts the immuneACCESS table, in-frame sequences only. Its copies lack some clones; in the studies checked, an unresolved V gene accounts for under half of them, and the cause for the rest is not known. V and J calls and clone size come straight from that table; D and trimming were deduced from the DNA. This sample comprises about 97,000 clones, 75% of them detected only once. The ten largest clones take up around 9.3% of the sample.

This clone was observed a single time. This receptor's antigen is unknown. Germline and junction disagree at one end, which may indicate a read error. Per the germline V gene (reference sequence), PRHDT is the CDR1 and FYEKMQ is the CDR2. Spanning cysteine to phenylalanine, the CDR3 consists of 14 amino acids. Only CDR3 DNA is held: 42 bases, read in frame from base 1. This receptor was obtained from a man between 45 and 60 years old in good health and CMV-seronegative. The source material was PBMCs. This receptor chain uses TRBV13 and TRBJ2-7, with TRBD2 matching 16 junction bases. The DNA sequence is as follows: TGTGCCAGCAGCTTGGGACTAGCGGGAGGGCCCAGAGATTTC. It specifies CASSLGLAGGPRDF.